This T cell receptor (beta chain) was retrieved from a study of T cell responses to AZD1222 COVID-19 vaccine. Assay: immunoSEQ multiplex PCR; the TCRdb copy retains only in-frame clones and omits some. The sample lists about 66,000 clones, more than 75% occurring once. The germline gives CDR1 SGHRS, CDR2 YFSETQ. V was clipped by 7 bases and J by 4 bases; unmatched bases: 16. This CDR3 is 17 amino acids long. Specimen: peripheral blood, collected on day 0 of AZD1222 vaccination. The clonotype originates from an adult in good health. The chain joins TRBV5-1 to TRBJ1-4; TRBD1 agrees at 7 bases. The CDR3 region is CASGQWPHRGNNEKLFF. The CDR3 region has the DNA TGCGCCAGCGGACAGTGGCCTCACAGGGGAAATAATGAAAAACTGTTTTTT.